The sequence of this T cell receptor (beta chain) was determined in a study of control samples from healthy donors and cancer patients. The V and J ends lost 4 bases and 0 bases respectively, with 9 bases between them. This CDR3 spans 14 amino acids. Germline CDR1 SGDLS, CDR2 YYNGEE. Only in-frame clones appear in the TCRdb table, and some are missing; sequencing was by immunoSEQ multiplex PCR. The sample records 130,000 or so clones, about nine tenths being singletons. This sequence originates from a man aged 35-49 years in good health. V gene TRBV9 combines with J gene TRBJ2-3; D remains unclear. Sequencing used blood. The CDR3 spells CASSSDTSTDTQYF. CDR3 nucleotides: TGTGCCAGCAGCAGCGATACTAGCACAGATACGCAGTATTTT.